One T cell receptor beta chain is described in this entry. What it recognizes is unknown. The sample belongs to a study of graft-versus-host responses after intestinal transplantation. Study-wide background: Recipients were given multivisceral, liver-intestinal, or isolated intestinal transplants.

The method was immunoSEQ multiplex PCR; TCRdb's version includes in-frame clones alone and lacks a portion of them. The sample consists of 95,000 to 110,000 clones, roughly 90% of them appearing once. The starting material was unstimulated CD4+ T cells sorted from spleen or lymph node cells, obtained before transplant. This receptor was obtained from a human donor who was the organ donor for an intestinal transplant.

The CDR3 protein is CASSPPGTRSPYEQYF. The CDR3 DNA reads as TGTGCCAGCAGCCCACCCGGGACTAGAAGCCCCTACGAGCAGTACTTC. The chain joins TRBV5-4 to TRBJ2-7; TRBD2 matches at 8 bases. The CDR3 covers 16 residues. J was trimmed by 2 bases and V by 4 bases; bases with no gene match: 11. Looked up from germline, CDR1 is SGHNT and CDR2 is YYREEE (reference sequence).